This TCR beta chain was found in a study of blood T cells in healthy people across ages. Study results and caveats: Total diversity from one million sequenced T cells was likely underestimated.

Through a sample-barcoded 5' primer and a J-beta primer mix, a second PCR was run for roughly 7 to 11 cycles. TCRdb ran MiXCR on the 5' RACE reads and lists one entry per CDR3 protein. The sample includes roughly 900,000 distinct CDR3 sequences, 29% of them seen just once. This CDR3 is 12 amino acids long. The germline CDR1 and CDR2 sequences are SGHTA and FQGNSA. About this clonotype itself: The antigen is not known.

The sequenced material came from blood. The source is an elderly woman in good health. The rearrangement joins TRBV7-2 to TRBJ2-5; D not certain. TRBJ2-7 matches the DNA end more closely, so the J call is doubtful. The CDR3 region has the DNA TGTGCCAGCAGCCCGGGCAACTACGAGCAGTACTTC. Protein: CASSPGNYEQYF.